This T cell receptor beta chain originates from a study of CD8+CD57+ T cells in acquired aplastic anemia. Study context: The mean DNA yield obtained from sorted CD4+ and CD8+ cells came to approximately 3 ug.

It was genomic DNA that served as the template for profiling TCR beta VDJ and CDR3. TCRdb reprocessed the reads with MiXCR, giving one entry per CDR3 protein. The sample has some 170,000 distinct CDR3 sequences, roughly 60% seen once. This CDR3 has 14 residues. The V gene end was trimmed by 5 bases and the J gene end by 5 bases; junction bases not matched to a gene: 6. CDR1 and CDR2 (germline): SGHTA, FQGNSA. This clonotype was seen only a few times. Patients who underwent sequencing had shown CD8+CD57+ cell expansion by flow cytometry. The receptor was isolated from a human donor with aplastic anemia. This chain connects TRBV7-2 to TRBJ1-2, with 9 bases fitting TRBD1. The sequenced sample was sorted CD4+, CD8+, or CD8+CD57+ T cells (not recorded which) from PBMCs. This CDR3 reads CASSPSGTGYGYTF. Written as DNA, the CDR3 is TGTGCCAGCAGCCCTTCCGGGACAGGGTATGGCTACACCTTC.